This TCR beta chain was observed in a study of T cells in Graves' hyperthyroidism and ophthalmopathy. Turning to the study itself: At the time of initial diagnosis and before any treatment, peripheral blood was collected.

General study points: From stable hyperthyroidism, ophthalmopathy was set apart by a 13 V-J model.

Thyroid ultrasound, orbital computed tomography, clinical symptoms, and serum thyroxine and TRAb underpinned diagnoses. This CDR3 region has 15 residues. Looked up from germline, CDR1 is LGHDT and CDR2 is YNNKEL (reference sequence). V shed 5 bases and J shed 6 bases, with 16 bases lying between them. The investigators amplified TCR beta CDR3 regions from RNA transcripts. In the first-round RT-PCR of the TCR CDR3, the HTBI primer set was used. TCRdb re-derived calls from the multiplex PCR reads in MiXCR, one entry per CDR3 protein. The sample consists of 300,000 to 450,000 distinct CDR3 sequences, about 14% of them appearing once. In its sample, this clonotype was seen many times. The antigen is unknown.

The sample was blood. The TCR was taken from a woman younger than 45 with Graves' ophthalmopathy. The genes are TRBV3-1 and TRBJ2-2; unclear D gene. CDR3 sequence (DNA): TGTGCCAGCAGCTACGAGCTTACTTCGTCCGGGGAGCTGTTTTTT. It specifies CASSYELTSSGELFF.